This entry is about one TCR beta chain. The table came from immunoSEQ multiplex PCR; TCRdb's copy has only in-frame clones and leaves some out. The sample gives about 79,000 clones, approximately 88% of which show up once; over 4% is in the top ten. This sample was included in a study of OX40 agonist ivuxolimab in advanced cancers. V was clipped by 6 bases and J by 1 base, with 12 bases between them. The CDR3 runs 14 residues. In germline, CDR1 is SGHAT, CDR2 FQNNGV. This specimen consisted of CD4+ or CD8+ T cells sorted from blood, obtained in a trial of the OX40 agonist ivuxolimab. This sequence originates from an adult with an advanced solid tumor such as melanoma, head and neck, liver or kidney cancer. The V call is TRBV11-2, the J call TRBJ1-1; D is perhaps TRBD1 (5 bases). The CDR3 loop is CASSKGAQNTEAFF. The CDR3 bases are TGTGCCAGCAGTAAAGGGGCCCAGAACACTGAAGCTTTCTTT.